Listed below are T cell receptor beta chains from one sample, sequenced in a study of T cells expressing NK-cell markers. After re-calling the 5' RACE reads, TCRdb lists one entry per CDR3 protein, DNA absent. The sample data list hundreds of thousands of distinct CDR3 sequences. Sequencing was done on a sample of blood T cells: a sorted CD56 or NKG2C T cell subset, CD4+ or CD8+ T cells, or bulk PBMC T cells (not recorded which). The receptors here all came from a woman between 18 and 70 years old in good health. Both conserved end residues are part of each CDR3. Each record gives: CDR3 protein, J gene, CDR3 length, V gene.

CASSPRGGGLSNQPQHF TRBJ1-5 17 TRBV6-1
CASSPLEPLAGYTF TRBJ1-2 14 TRBV27
CASNPLRANEQFF TRBJ2-1 13 TRBV7-8
CSVQQGETQYF TRBJ2-5 11 TRBV29-1
CAWSGPTSLPYNEQFF TRBJ2-1 16 TRBV30
CSARQTGPGNTIYF TRBJ1-3 14 TRBV20-1
CASTSRTGKEDTQYF TRBJ2-3 15 TRBV7-9
CASSLPRGDTEAFF TRBJ1-1 14 TRBV5-1
CASSFAALERQKLFF TRBJ1-4 15 TRBV7-7
CASSSGAAYTGELFF TRBJ2-2 15 TRBV5-1
CASSLIGQHGDEQYF TRBJ2-7 15 TRBV5-1
CASSPERASSTDTQYF TRBJ2-3 16 TRBV10-2
CAISGAFSGNTIYF TRBJ1-3 14 TRBV10-3
CASSQDPGAVDIQYF TRBJ2-4 15 TRBV4-3
CASSKREGNTEAFF TRBJ1-1 14 TRBV5-1
CASSRTSGRGETQYF TRBJ2-5 15 TRBV7-2
CASSRSSGVQRTGELFF TRBJ2-2 17 TRBV7-9
CSASLGGVRHQPQHF TRBJ1-5 15 TRBV20-1
CAWSRGKNEKLFF TRBJ1-4 13 TRBV30
CSARGWGYTDTQYF TRBJ2-3 14 TRBV20-1
CASSPRVWDIPYEQYF TRBJ2-7 16 TRBV18
CASRAGRASHEQYF TRBJ2-7 14 TRBV27
CASSLEGTGHNGYTF TRBJ1-2 15 TRBV7-2
CSARARGGSGANVLTF TRBJ2-6 16 TRBV20-1
CASSGGRGTEAFF TRBJ1-1 13 TRBV5-1
CASRRHPRETQYF TRBJ2-5 13 TRBV6-1
CASSVVEGAGDTQYF TRBJ2-3 15 TRBV9
CASSHKGSYEQYF TRBJ2-7 13 TRBV6-6
CSAPSPGTSSYEQYF TRBJ2-7 15 TRBV20-1
CASSLRGGRDQPQHF TRBJ1-5 15 TRBV12-3/TRBV12-4
CASSYSIALTQGRRGSYEQYF TRBJ2-7 21 TRBV6-2/TRBV6-3
CSARAAAGPGEKLFF TRBJ1-4 15 TRBV20-1
CASSQGVRGTNEKLFF TRBJ1-4 16 TRBV6-1
CASLPTGRRDTQYF TRBJ2-3 14 TRBV6-1
CASSFYYRGDEQFF TRBJ2-1 14 TRBV7-2
CSARDHRLAGVVYEQFF TRBJ2-1 17 TRBV20-1
CATSDHGGANTGELFF TRBJ2-2 16 TRBV24-1
CSAYHKGVGANVLTF TRBJ2-6 15 TRBV20-1
CASSQDQKGIGNQPQHF TRBJ1-5 17 TRBV4-2
CASSLAGVDGYTF TRBJ1-2 13 TRBV7-2
CASSRRAVSYEQYF TRBJ2-7 14 TRBV3-1
CASSYSTAYEQYF TRBJ2-7 13 TRBV6-6
CASSLRVRAQYF TRBJ2-3 12 TRBV5-6
CASRTALAPSSYNEQFF TRBJ2-1 17 TRBV19
CASRRGAQDTQYF TRBJ2-3 13 TRBV12-3/TRBV12-4
CASSPDKGYSGANVLTF TRBJ2-6 17 TRBV3-1
CASSPMQGGVTEAFF TRBJ1-1 15 TRBV7-2
CSAADQPRTQYF TRBJ2-3 12 TRBV20-1
CATTNRTGPWTLAKNIQYF TRBJ2-4 19 TRBV15
CASGPPGVRLFF TRBJ2-2 12 TRBV27
CASSLGAGYNSPLHF TRBJ1-6 15 TRBV7-9
CASSLALTDGELFF TRBJ2-2 14 TRBV5-1
CSVRGHLYEQYF TRBJ2-7 12 TRBV29-1
CSVEGTSLNEQFF TRBJ2-1 13 TRBV29-1
CAISEVRERAGSGNTIYF TRBJ1-3 18 TRBV10-3
CASSLRISGGQETQYF TRBJ2-5 16 TRBV12-3/TRBV12-4
CSVCQGRETQYF TRBJ2-5 12 TRBV29-1
CASSGQDYGYTF TRBJ1-2 12 TRBV2
CSVRGTVNTEAFF TRBJ1-1 13 TRBV29-1